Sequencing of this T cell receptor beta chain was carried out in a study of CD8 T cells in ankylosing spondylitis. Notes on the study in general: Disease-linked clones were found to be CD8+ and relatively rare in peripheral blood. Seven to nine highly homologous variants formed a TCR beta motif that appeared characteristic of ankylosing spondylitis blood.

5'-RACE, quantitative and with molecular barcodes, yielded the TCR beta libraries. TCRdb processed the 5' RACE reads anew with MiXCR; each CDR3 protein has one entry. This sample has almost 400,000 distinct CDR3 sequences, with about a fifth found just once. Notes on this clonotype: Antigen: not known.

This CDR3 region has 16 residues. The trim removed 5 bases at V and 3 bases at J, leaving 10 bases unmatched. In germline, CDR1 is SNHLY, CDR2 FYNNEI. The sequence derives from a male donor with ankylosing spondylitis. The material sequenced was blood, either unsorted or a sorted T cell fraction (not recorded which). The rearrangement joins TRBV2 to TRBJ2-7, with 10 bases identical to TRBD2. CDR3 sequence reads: CASSQTGTSEGYEQYF. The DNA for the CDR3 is TGTGCCAGCAGTCAGACCGGGACTAGCGAGGGCTACGAGCAGTACTTC.